A single sample gave rise to the 11 T cell receptor beta chains below, sequenced in a study of cytomegalovirus exposure and HLA in healthy donors. PCR was performed using 60 Vbeta and 13 Jbeta primers. Generated by immunoSEQ multiplex PCR, the TCRdb table keeps only in-frame clones and is missing some. The sample includes about 180,000 clones, around 80% of them seen just once. Specimen: PBMCs. The receptors here all came from a girl aged 5-17 years in good health and CMV-seropositive.

The gene calls are TRBV9 and TRBJ2-3; D gene uncertain. V was trimmed by 4 bases and J by 0 bases, leaving 12 bases between them. The CDR3 contains 15 residues. Germline CDR1 reads SGDLS; CDR2 reads YYNGEE. The CDR3 DNA follows: TGTGCCAGCAGCCCCCACGGTTCTAGCACAGATACGCAGTATTTT. Amino acid sequence: CASSPHGSSTDTQYF.

The V gene is TRBV7-8, the J gene TRBJ1-1; tentatively, D is TRBD1 (5 bases). V was shortened by 1 base and J by 6 bases, with 12 bases between the two germline ends. This CDR3 has 14 residues. Germline CDR1 and CDR2: SGHVS and FQNEAQ. This CDR3 reads CASSLDTGWSEAFF. The CDR3 nucleotides read TGTGCCAGCAGCTTAGATACAGGATGGTCTGAAGCTTTCTTT.

The chain employs TRBV11-2 and TRBJ2-2; 7 bases match TRBD1. V trimming: 7 bases; J trimming: 2 bases; junction bases outside the gene matches: 10. Germline CDR1 and CDR2: SGHAT and FQNNGV. This CDR3 contains 16 residues. CDR3 DNA sequence: TGTGCCAGCATCCCACCCGGGACAGCAAACACCGGGGAGCTGTTTTTT. It is translated as CASIPPGTANTGELFF.

The V and J genes are TRBV6-6 and TRBJ1-3; D is ambiguous. The CDR3 has 16 amino acids. The V end lost 4 bases, the J end lost 2 bases, and 15 bases lay between the germline ends. Germline CDR1 reads MNHNY; CDR2 reads SVGAGI (reference sequence). The DNA of the CDR3 is TGTGCCAGCAGTTTCGGTCGCACTACGGCTGGAAACACCATATATTTT. Protein sequence: CASSFGRTTAGNTIYF.

The rearrangement links TRBV6-1 to TRBJ1-1, with D uncertain. The CDR3 totals 12 residues. Trimming removed 7 bases at V and 4 bases at J, with 10 bases between. Germline V gene data show CDR1 as MNHNS and CDR2 as SASEGT. DNA of the CDR3: TGTGCCAGCACGAGGGTATCCACTGAAGCTTTCTTT. This encodes CASTRVSTEAFF.

This sequence joins TRBV25-1 and TRBJ2-1, with D maybe TRBD2 (5 bases). V lost 6 bases and J 10 bases, leaving 13 bases between the germline ends. In germline, CDR1 is MGHDK, CDR2 SYGVNS. The CDR3 sequence is 12 residues long. CDR3 sequence reads: CASRDGVKEQFF. For the CDR3, the DNA is TGTGCCAGCAGGGACGGGGTTAAGGAGCAGTTCTTC.

This chain links TRBV29-1 with TRBJ1-1, with D perhaps matching TRBD1 (6 bases). The germline V and J ends were trimmed by 5 bases and 5 bases, with 15 bases remaining between them. The CDR3 has 13 residues. Germline CDR1 SQVTM, CDR2 ANQGSEA. CDR3 protein: CSVFRGGGTEAFF. In DNA, the CDR3 is TGCAGCGTTTTCAGGGGTGGAGGAACTGAAGCTTTCTTT.

This clone has only one observation. The J gene is TRBJ1-1, the V gene TRBV9, with D maybe TRBD1 (5 bases). Germline V lookup: CDR1 SGDLS, CDR2 YYNGEE. CDR3 size: 14 residues. Between the trimmed V and J ends, which lost 0 bases and 7 bases, there was a span of 13 bases. The CDR3 here is CASSVDGRVDEAFF. The CDR3 bases are TGTGCCAGCAGCGTAGATGGCAGGGTGGATGAAGCTTTCTTT.

The chain uses TRBV4-3 and TRBJ2-7; D gene unclear. Trimming removed 0 bases at V and 2 bases at J, with 5 bases between. This CDR3 is 13 amino acids long. The germline CDR1 and CDR2 sequences are LGHNA and YSLEER. The CDR3 sequence: CASSQDPTYEQYF. For the CDR3, the DNA is TGCGCCAGCAGCCAAGATCCCACCTACGAGCAGTACTTC.

The CDR3: CASSWMGLIQYF. CDR3 coding DNA: TGTGCCAGCAGCTGGATGGGGCTCATTCAGTACTTC. The chain carries TRBV7-9 and TRBJ2-4; tentative D call: TRBD1 (5 bases). CDR3 size: 12 residues. Germline V CDR1 and CDR2: SEHNR, FQNEAQ (reference sequence). With 4 bases removed from V and 9 bases from J, the gap between germline ends came to 10 bases.

V gene TRBV25-1 combines with J gene TRBJ1-1; 11 nucleotides match TRBD1. Unmatched junction bases numbered 3, after V lost 5 bases and J lost 4 bases. Germline V lookup: CDR1 MGHDK, CDR2 SYGVNS. The CDR3 is 14 amino acids. In DNA form, the CDR3 reads TGTGCCAGCAGTCCTGGGACAGGGGGCACTGAAGCTTTCTTT. Translation: CASSPGTGGTEAFF.